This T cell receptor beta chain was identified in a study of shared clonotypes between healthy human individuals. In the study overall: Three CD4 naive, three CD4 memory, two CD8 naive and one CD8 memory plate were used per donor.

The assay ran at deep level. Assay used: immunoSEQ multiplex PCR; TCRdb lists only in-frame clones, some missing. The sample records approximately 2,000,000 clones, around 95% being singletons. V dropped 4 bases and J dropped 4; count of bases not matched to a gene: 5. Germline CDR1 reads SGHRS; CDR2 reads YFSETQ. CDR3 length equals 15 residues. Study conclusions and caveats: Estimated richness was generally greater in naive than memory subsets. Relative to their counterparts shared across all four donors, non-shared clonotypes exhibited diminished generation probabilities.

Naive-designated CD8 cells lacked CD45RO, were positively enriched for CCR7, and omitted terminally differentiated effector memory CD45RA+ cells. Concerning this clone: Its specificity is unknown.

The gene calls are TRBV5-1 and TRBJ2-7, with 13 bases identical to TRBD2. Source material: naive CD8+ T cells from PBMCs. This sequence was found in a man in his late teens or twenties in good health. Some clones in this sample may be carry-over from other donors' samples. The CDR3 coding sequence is TGCGCCAGCAGCCAAGGACTAGCGGGAGATTACGAGCAGTACTTC. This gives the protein CASSQGLAGDYEQYF.